Presented here are 27 T cell receptor beta chains from one specimen sequenced in a study of HIV-infected patients and healthy controls. Antiretroviral therapy had run roughly three months, about 14 weeks, before follow-up blood collection. The repertoire came from unfractionated whole blood and reflected all unsorted peripheral T cells. 400 to 550 ng RNA was reverse transcribed with alpha and beta constant-region primers. Using multiplexing indices, alpha and beta chain libraries were generated apart by chain-specific third strand synthesis. TCRdb reprocessed the 5' RACE reads with MiXCR, giving one entry per CDR3 protein. The sample shows around 6,600 distinct CDR3 sequences, under 9.5% of them seen only once. This sample comprised blood, obtained during antiretroviral therapy. Receptor source: an adult with HIV infection.

This clonotype was recorded at least ten times. This sequence joins TRBV29-1 and TRBJ1-1, with D maybe TRBD1 (6 bases). The CDR3 runs to 11 residues. Germline CDR1 and CDR2: SQVTM and ANQGSEA. V was clipped by 7 bases and J by 5 bases, with 11 bases between them. CDR3: CSGNRATEAFF. CDR3 nucleotides: TGCAGCGGAAACAGGGCGACTGAAGCTTTCTTT.

There are a few counts of this clonotype. Just one base apart from a much larger clone, this may be a read error. The CDR3 sequence is CACSPGSRGNTGELFF. CDR3 nucleotide sequence: TGCGCCTGCAGCCCCGGGTCCCGGGGGAACACCGGGGAGCTGTTTTTT. The chain employs TRBV4-3 and TRBJ2-2; weak D call: TRBD2 (5 bases). This CDR3 contains 16 residues. In germline, CDR1 is LGHNA, CDR2 YSLEER.

This clonotype is labeled medium-sized. The V and J genes are TRBV19 and TRBJ1-5; D ambiguous. CDR3 length equals 18 residues. Germline V CDR1 and CDR2: LNHDA, SQIVND (reference sequence). Deletions cut 7 bases from V and 0 bases from J, with 22 bases between. The DNA for the CDR3 is TGTGCCAGTATGGGTTCCGGAATGGGAATTTATAGCAATCAGCCCCAGCATTTT. It specifies CASMGSGMGIYSNQPQHF.

The chain uses TRBV28 and TRBJ1-1, with a tentative D call TRBD1 (5 bases). V was trimmed by 6 bases and J by 1 base, leaving 18 bases between them. Germline V lookup: CDR1 MDHEN, CDR2 SYDVKM. This CDR3 comprises 16 residues. CDR3 nucleotide sequence: TGTGCCAGCAGCCTACAGATACCGGGACGGAACACTGAAGCTTTCTTT. This translates into CASSLQIPGRNTEAFF.

This clonotype was recorded at least ten times. Here the CDR3 DNA reads TGTGCCAGTAGTATAGATCCCCGGGCGGAGAACTATGGCTACACCTTC. It yields the protein CASSIDPRAENYGYTF. The chain is built from TRBV19 and TRBJ1-2; D remains ambiguous. The CDR3 spans 16 residues. CDR1 LNHDA and CDR2 SQIVND come from the germline V gene (reference sequence). Trimming cost V 0 bases and J 2 bases, with 13 bases left between them.

This clonotype was counted many times. This chain uses TRBV19 with TRBJ2-3, with 10 bases that match TRBD2. The CDR3 totals 14 residues. The V gene end was trimmed by 6 bases and the J gene end by 4 bases; junction bases not matched to a gene: 4. Germline CDR1 reads LNHDA; CDR2 reads SQIVND (reference sequence). The CDR3 nucleotides read TGTGCCAGTAGCGCTAGCGGGGGCCCAGATACGCAGTATTTT. The encoded protein is CASSASGGPDTQYF.

This clonotype was counted between two and nine times. CDR3 sequence reads: CSVSGQFGNEQFF. Here the CDR3 DNA reads TGCAGCGTTTCTGGACAGTTTGGGAATGAGCAGTTCTTC. This sequence joins TRBV29-1 and TRBJ2-1; D is possibly TRBD1 (6 bases). V lost 5 bases, J lost 7 bases, and 15 bases lay in between. The CDR3 is 13 amino acids. The germline CDR1 and CDR2 sequences are SQVTM and ANQGSEA.

The chain uses TRBV6-6 and TRBJ1-6; D gene uncertain. In germline, CDR1 is MNHNY, CDR2 SVGAGI (reference sequence). Between the trimmed V and J ends, which lost 5 bases and 5 bases, there was a span of 10 bases. The CDR3 runs to 14 residues. CDR3: CASSLEGDNSPLHF. CDR3 sequence (DNA): TGTGCCAGCAGTCTCGAGGGAGATAATTCACCCCTCCACTTT.

V gene TRBV7-2 combines with J gene TRBJ2-3, with TRBD2 identical over 14 bases. The V segment lost 5 bases and the J segment 3 bases; nucleotides outside the gene matches: 10. The CDR3 runs 18 residues. The germline V gene has CDR1 SGHTA and CDR2 FQGNSA. This CDR3 is CASSPKTSGGALTDTQYF. The CDR3 bases are TGTGCCAGCAGCCCCAAGACTAGCGGGGGGGCCCTGACAGATACGCAGTATTTT.

This clonotype ranks as medium-sized (0.01 to 0.1%). V and J are TRBV11-2 and TRBJ1-5, with TRBD1 matching 7 bases. Germline-derived CDR1 and CDR2 are SGHAT and FQNNGV. The CDR3 is 16 residues long. Unmatched junction bases numbered 8, after V lost 3 bases and J lost 3 bases. CDR3 in DNA: TGTGCCAGCAGCTTGGCCAGGGGGGCATCCAATCAGCCCCAGCATTTT. The encoded protein is CASSLARGASNQPQHF.

This clonotype was counted ten times or more. This chain uses TRBV5-1 with TRBJ1-1; D is unresolved. The CDR3 has 16 amino acids. Trimming pared 1 base from V and 4 bases from J, leaving 17 bases between. CDR1 SGHRS and CDR2 YFSETQ come from the germline V gene. The CDR3: CASSLPRQSVFTEAFF. CDR3 DNA sequence: TGCGCCAGCAGCTTGCCCAGGCAAAGTGTGTTCACTGAAGCTTTCTTT.

Relative to its sample, this clonotype is medium-sized. This chain joins TRBV6-2 or TRBV6-3 and TRBJ2-6, with D perhaps matching TRBD1 or TRBD2 (5 bases each). CDR1 MNHEY and CDR2 SVGEGT come from the germline V gene. CDR3 length: 15 amino acids. V was shortened by 7 bases and J by 0 bases, with 10 bases between the two germline ends. The CDR3 nucleotides are TGTGCCAGCAACCGGGACGCCTCTGGGGCCAACGTCCTGACTTTC. Translating it yields CASNRDASGANVLTF.

This clonotype was observed at least ten times. V and J are TRBV12-3 or TRBV12-4 and TRBJ1-5, with a possible D match to TRBD1 (5 bases). The V end was cut by 3 bases, the J end by 0 bases, with 12 bases between. This CDR3 has 16 residues. The CDR3 region has the DNA TGTGCCAGCAGTTTCCGGGGCGACTATAGCAATCAGCCCCAGCATTTT. This sequence encodes CASSFRGDYSNQPQHF.

This clonotype has a count of ten or more. This CDR3 reads CASSYVSLKGRGATSPQYF. CDR3 DNA: TGTGCCAGCAGTTATGTGAGCCTAAAAGGGAGGGGAGCCACGAGCCCGCAGTATTTT. This sequence joins TRBV6-5 and TRBJ2-3, with 7 bases matching TRBD2. This CDR3 has 19 amino acids. V gave up 3 bases and J gave up 10 bases; unmatched junction bases: 25. CDR1 is MNHEY, CDR2 SVGAGI, per germline.

At least ten counts were recorded for this clonotype. The chain uses TRBV11-2 and TRBJ1-1; 7 nucleotides align to TRBD1. V lost 4 bases and J lost 5; bases outside the gene matches: 7. Germline values: CDR1 SGHAT, CDR2 FQNNGV. CDR3 size: 14 residues. CDR3 nucleotide sequence: TGTGCCAGCAGCTCAAGACAGGGTGGGACTGAAGCTTTCTTT. It specifies CASSSRQGGTEAFF.

This clonotype was recorded at least ten times. V usage is TRBV12-3 or TRBV12-4 and J usage is TRBJ2-7; a possible D gene is TRBD2 (6 bases). This CDR3 is built from 16 residues. V was pared by 1 base and J by 5 bases, with 18 bases between. DNA of the CDR3: TGTGCCAGCAGTTTAGAAGGTTCCGGGAGATACCACGAGCAGTACTTC. Its translation is CASSLEGSGRYHEQYF.

This clonotype counts as medium-sized. The chain uses TRBV7-2 and TRBJ1-2; D is uncertain. Per germline, CDR1 SGHTA and CDR2 FQGNSA. This CDR3 is built from 13 residues. V shed 5 bases and J shed 3 bases, with 10 bases lying between them. The CDR3 nucleotides are TGTGCCAGCAGCCAAACGAGGGACTATGGCTACACCTTC. This encodes CASSQTRDYGYTF.

This clonotype qualifies as medium-sized. The CDR3 is CASSPRAEPQHF. Written as DNA, the CDR3 is TGTGCCAGCAGTCCCCGGGCAGAGCCCCAGCATTTT. The J gene is TRBJ1-5, the V gene TRBV27; D not resolved. The CDR3 consists of 12 residues. Deletions cut 5 bases from V and 8 bases from J, with 10 bases between. Per the germline V gene, CDR1 is MNHEY and CDR2 is SMNVEV (reference sequence).

The table lists this clonotype with many counts. The rearrangement joins TRBV27 to TRBJ1-2; tentative D call: TRBD1 (5 bases). Trimming stripped 2 bases from V and 3 bases from J, with 19 bases between. This CDR3 has 17 amino acids. Germline CDR1 reads MNHEY; CDR2 reads SMNVEV (reference sequence). CDR3 sequence (DNA): TGTGCCAGCAGTTTAATACCGATCAGGACATGGGACTATGGCTACACCTTC. Translation: CASSLIPIRTWDYGYTF.

This clonotype appeared a few times. The chain employs TRBV10-3 and TRBJ2-1; 11 nucleotides line up with TRBD2. V gave up 3 bases and J gave up 0 bases; unmatched junction bases: 7. CDR1 and CDR2 from the germline V gene are ENHRY and SYGVKD. The CDR3 has 18 amino acids. Here the CDR3 DNA reads TGTGCCATCAGTGATACCCTACTAGCGGGAGCCTCCTACAATGAGCAGTTCTTC. Translating gives CAISDTLLAGASYNEQFF.

This clonotype occurred many times. The rearrangement uses TRBV18 and TRBJ2-5; 7 bases map to TRBD2. The CDR3 contains 15 residues. V dropped 1 base and J dropped 1; count of bases not matched to a gene: 3. Germline assignment: CDR1 KGHSH and CDR2 LQKENI. Here the CDR3 reads CASSPRSGPQETQYF. In DNA form, the CDR3 reads TGTGCCAGCTCACCACGTAGCGGGCCCCAAGAGACCCAGTACTTC. The full variable domain, rest sourced from reference TRBV18 and TRBJ2-5, is NAGVMQNPRHLVRRRGQEARLRCSPMKGHSHVYWYRQLPEEGLKFMVYLQKENIIDESGMPKERFSAEFPKEGPSILRIQQVVRGDSAAYFCASSPRSGPQETQYFGPGTRLLVL.

The rearrangement links TRBV24-1 to TRBJ1-2, with a weak D call TRBD1 (6 bases). The CDR3 has 14 amino acids. The ends were cut back, 3 bases at V and 6 bases at J, with 13 bases in the middle. The V gene's germline CDR1 is KGHDR and CDR2 SFDVKD. The CDR3 loop is CATSDPSDRNGYTF. CDR3 in DNA: TGTGCCACCAGTGATCCCTCGGACAGAAATGGCTACACCTTC.

By sample fraction, this clonotype is medium-sized. In nucleotides, the CDR3 is TGCGCCAGCAGGACAGGGGGGACGGGCACTGAAGCTTTCTTT. This gives the protein CASRTGGTGTEAFF. The J gene is TRBJ1-1, the V gene TRBV10-2; 9 nucleotides match TRBD1. The trim removed 6 bases at V and 4 bases at J, leaving 6 bases unmatched. CDR3 size: 14 residues. The germline CDR1 and CDR2 sequences are WSHSY and SAAADI.

This clonotype was seen ten or more times. This sequence joins TRBV24-1 and TRBJ1-5; 8 nucleotides line up with TRBD1. The trim removed 4 bases at V and 7 bases at J, leaving 8 bases unmatched. The CDR3 has 15 residues. The germline gives CDR1 KGHDR, CDR2 SFDVKD. The CDR3 DNA is TGTGCCACCAGTGACTCCGGACAGGGTTGGCAGCCCCAGCATTTT. Encoded protein: CATSDSGQGWQPQHF.

By proportion, this clonotype is medium-sized. The chain recombines TRBV6-5 with TRBJ2-2, with D perhaps being TRBD1 or TRBD2 (5 bases each). Germline V gene lookup returns CDR1 MNHEY and CDR2 SVGAGI. V dropped 4 bases and J dropped 2 bases, with 5 bases sitting between them. The CDR3 runs to 13 residues. The CDR3 sequence is CASSWDNTGELFF. The CDR3 DNA is TGTGCCAGCAGTTGGGACAACACCGGGGAGCTGTTTTTT.

The sample holds many counts of this clonotype. The chain joins TRBV7-2 to TRBJ2-3, with D possibly matching TRBD1 (7 bases). Trimming took 5 bases from V and 3 from J, leaving 15 bases between them. Germline V lookup: CDR1 SGHTA, CDR2 FQGNSA. This CDR3 comprises 15 residues. The CDR3 DNA follows: TGTGCCAGCAGCCCCGACTCAGGGGGGACAGATACGCAGTATTTT. This translates into CASSPDSGGTDTQYF.

This clonotype was counted many times. The rearrangement uses TRBV7-2 and TRBJ1-4; TRBD1 matches at 9 bases. CDR3 length: 13 residues. The V and J ends lost 10 bases and 8 bases, in that order; junction bases with no gene match: 8. Per germline, CDR1 SGHTA and CDR2 FQGNSA. CDR3 sequence reads: CATSQGAREKLFF. CDR3 in DNA: TGTGCCACTTCACAGGGGGCAAGGGAAAAACTGTTTTTT.